This T cell receptor beta chain was identified during a study of cytomegalovirus exposure and HLA in healthy donors. The CDR3 is 15 residues long. The V end was cut by 3 bases, the J end by 5 bases, with 13 bases between. Germline lookup yields CDR1 SGHAT and CDR2 FQNNGV. Primers: 60 Vbeta forward and 13 Jbeta reverse. Sequenced by immunoSEQ multiplex PCR; TCRdb stores in-frame clones only, minus some. The sample contains over 150,000 clones, 68% of which appear only once. As to this clone: Its target is unknown.

Study findings and constraints: Per a later analysis, 15,000 to 20,000 TCR beta sequences showed association with HLA alleles at 0.05 false discovery rate. Associated with cytomegalovirus, according to the listing, were 150 to 200 TCR beta chains. What was likely a sequencing artifact was a cluster of highly shared sequence variants. A classifier reportedly called cytomegalovirus status with high sensitivity and specificity.

What was sequenced was PBMCs. V usage is TRBV11-2 and J usage is TRBJ1-4; D gene ambiguous. This receptor was identified in a man aged 50-60 years in good health and CMV-seronegative. As DNA, the CDR3 is TGTGCCAGCAGCTTTCATCAGAGGGAAAATGAAAAACTGTTTTTT. Residues: CASSFHQRENEKLFF.